The source of this T cell receptor (beta chain) is a study of early T cells in non-severe SARS-CoV-2 infection (dated by TCRdb to 2020 to 2022). Study-level background: TCR sequencing used bulk RNA from unsorted whole blood, so alpha and beta chains could not be paired. What the study reported, not specific to this receptor: VDJdb matching was skewed toward anti-spike CD8 responses and likely underestimated virus-specific expansions by missing private and CD4 specificities.

The cysteine opens and the phenylalanine closes a CDR3 of 18 amino acids. Only the CDR3 region is kept as DNA, spanning 54 bases read in frame from base 1. V trim: 5 bases; J trim: 2 bases; unmatched bases: 10. CDR1 SGHTA and CDR2 FQGNSA are derived from the germline V gene. Turning to this clonotype: It has no known antigen specificity. There are no base qualities to consult, and no much larger clone falls within one base.

The library relied on 5' RACE. Instrument on record: NextSeq 500. Unique molecular identifiers were attached to individual cDNA molecules in the TCR library protocol so that sequencing error and PCR bias could be corrected. Both TCR alpha and beta chains were sequenced, and tight co-correlation was observed between alpha and beta sequence abundances in each sample. The authors processed their data as follows. Decombinator V4 was used to annotate TCR sequences for V gene, J gene and CDR3. TCRs were defined as expanded if a significant change between any two time points was detected under a Poisson model with p below 0.0001. TCR abundances were normalised to the total number of TCRs sequenced in each sample and reported as counts per million. TRAV1-2 paired with TRAJ12, TRAJ20 or TRAJ33 defined MAIT TCRs, while TRAV10 paired with TRAJ18 defined iNKT TCRs. VDJdb, accessed on 1 November 2021, was searched for TCRs annotated for CMV, EBV and SARS-CoV-2, and TCRs annotated for more than one antigen were excluded. TCRdb reprocessed the public reads (quality trimming at Q25 with fastp, clone calling with MiXCR) and kept in-frame beta chains. Every CDR3 protein is listed once, alongside the most common genes and DNA of its rows. The authors' filters were not applied to this entry. Here the sample has tens of thousands of distinct CDR3 sequences; about 5.6% occur a single time. 6.8% of the sample is held by the ten biggest clonotypes.

A case-control design nested within a healthcare worker cohort in London, UK, was used, with weekly nasopharyngeal swab PCR tests and blood sampling performed. Healthcare workers were recruited between 23 and 31 March 2020, during the week of the UK lockdown, and were followed weekly for up to about 16 weeks. The origin of this receptor is an adult who was a healthcare worker with PCR-confirmed SARS-CoV-2 infection or an uninfected control (not recorded which). The receptor chain draws on TRBV7-2 and TRBJ2-2; 11 central bases correspond to TRBD1. Source material: whole blood. The CDR3 region has the sequence CASSARWTGGANTGELFF. The DNA sequence is given as TGTGCCAGCAGCGCCCGTTGGACAGGGGGCGCAAACACCGGGGAGCTGTTTTTT. With the portions outside the CDR3 filled from the reference TRBV7-2 and TRBJ2-2 genes, the complete variable region becomes GAGVSQSPSNKVTEKGKDVELRCDPISGHTALYWYRQSLGQGLEFLIYFQGNSAPDKSGLPSDRFSAERTGGSVSTLTIQRTQQEDSAVYLCASSARWTGGANTGELFFGEGSRLTVL.